Presented here are 2 T cell receptor beta chains from one specimen sequenced in a study of OX40 agonist ivuxolimab in advanced cancers. Profiling relied on immunoSEQ multiplex PCR, and the TCRdb table lists in-frame clones only, not all of them. The sample holds 100,000 to 150,000 clones; about 90% are singletons and the top ten take under 0.85%. The sequencing here drew on CD4+ or CD8+ T cells sorted from blood, taken in a trial of the OX40 agonist ivuxolimab. The receptors were sampled from an adult with an advanced solid tumor such as melanoma, head and neck, liver or kidney cancer.

This chain connects TRBV19 to TRBJ2-3, with 9 bases aligning to TRBD1. Per the germline V gene, CDR1 is LNHDA and CDR2 is SQIVND (reference sequence). The CDR3 contains 13 residues. The V gene end was trimmed by 4 bases and the J gene end by 14 bases; junction bases not matched to a gene: 10. The DNA for the CDR3 is TGTGCCAGTAGTAGGGACAGGGACCCCCCTTTGTATTTT. This gives the protein CASSRDRDPPLYF.

This clone was counted a few times. The chain carries TRBV7-9 and TRBJ2-7; D gene unclear. The CDR3 loop spans 12 amino acids. V lost 1 base and J 6 bases, leaving 7 bases between the germline ends. CDR1 and CDR2 from the germline V gene are SEHNR and FQNEAQ (reference sequence). The CDR3 DNA reads TGTGCCAGCAGCTTAGATCCGCGCGAGCAGTACTTC. Its protein product is CASSLDPREQYF.